The 28 T cell receptor beta chains presented below share a single source sample, sequenced in a study of T cell responses to AZD1222 COVID-19 vaccine. Clones were sequenced by immunoSEQ multiplex PCR, and TCRdb holds only the in-frame ones, with some missing. Counted here are about 150,000 clones, about 92% occurring once; the ten biggest clones make up more than 3%. The input for sequencing was peripheral blood, taken 28 days after the second AZD1222 dose. These receptor sequences come from an adult who received the AZD1222 COVID-19 vaccine.

This rearrangement joins TRBV9 to TRBJ2-7, with 7 nucleotides matching TRBD1. The J segment lost 6 bases and the V segment lost 3 bases, leaving 12 bases of the junction unmatched. Germline CDR1 and CDR2: SGDLS and YYNGEE. The CDR3 runs 15 residues. CDR3: CASSGAAGGFGEQYF. The CDR3 DNA follows: TGTGCCAGCAGCGGTGCGGCAGGGGGATTCGGCGAGCAGTACTTC.

This clone has a handful of counts. J is TRBJ2-7 and V is TRBV11-3; D remains ambiguous. Germline lookup yields CDR1 SGHNT and CDR2 YENEEA. The CDR3 contains 13 residues. The ends were cut back, 3 bases at V and 3 bases at J, with 9 bases in the middle. The CDR3: CASSFLIDYEQYF. The CDR3 DNA is TGTGCCAGCAGCTTCCTGATAGACTACGAGCAGTACTTC.

This clone has more than one count but fewer than ten. The V and J genes are TRBV25-1 and TRBJ2-7, with TRBD2 as a possible D gene (5 bases). The CDR3 loop spans 14 amino acids. Germline loops: CDR1 MGHDK, CDR2 SYGVNS. V gave up 5 bases and J gave up 5 bases, with 16 bases separating them. CDR3 nucleotides: TGTGCCAGCAGTCAGGAGGTGCGGGTTCACGAGCAGTACTTC. It specifies CASSQEVRVHEQYF.

The chain is built from TRBV13 and TRBJ2-7; D call uncertain. Trimming shortened V by 2 bases and J by 3 bases, and 8 bases separated the two germline ends. The CDR3 has 13 residues. Per the germline V gene, CDR1 is PRHDT and CDR2 is FYEKMQ (reference sequence). CDR3 residues: CASSLLGDYEQYF. CDR3 nucleotide sequence: TGTGCCAGCAGCTTATTAGGAGACTACGAGCAGTACTTC.

This chain's CDR3 is CASSFRTSGNTGELFF. The CDR3 coding sequence is TGTGCCAGCAGCTTCAGGACTAGCGGGAACACCGGGGAGCTGTTTTTT. The V and J genes are TRBV3-1 (or the pseudogene TRBV3-2) and TRBJ2-2; 10 positions match TRBD2. The CDR3 is made up of 16 amino acids. Per the germline V gene, CDR1 is LGHDT and CDR2 is YNNKEL (reference sequence). With 5 bases clipped from V and 1 base from J, the junction kept 4 bases outside the gene matches.

J is TRBJ1-6 and V is TRBV9; D is possibly TRBD1 (5 bases). The CDR3 covers 15 residues. The V end lost 4 bases, the J end lost 8 bases, and 16 bases lay between the germline ends. The germline CDR1 and CDR2 sequences are SGDLS and YYNGEE. In DNA, the CDR3 is TGTGCCAGCAGCTTAAGCTCACAGGAGCATTCACCCCTCCACTTT. Translated, it gives CASSLSSQEHSPLHF.

This clone was seen once. V usage is TRBV27 and J usage is TRBJ1-2, with 11 nucleotides matching TRBD1. Trimming took 6 bases from V and 6 from J; bases not matched to a gene: 9. The CDR3 sequence is 15 residues long. Germline CDR1 and CDR2: MNHEY and SMNVEV (reference sequence). CDR3 bases: TGTGCCAGCAGCCGCCAGGACAGGGGGCCCCATGGCTACACCTTC. As protein: CASSRQDRGPHGYTF.

V and J are TRBV12-3 or TRBV12-4 and TRBJ1-5; 7 nucleotides align to TRBD1. This CDR3 has 13 amino acids. V lost 5 bases, J lost 4 bases, and 2 bases stayed unmatched. As DNA, the CDR3 is TGTGCCAGCAGTACAGGGGCAAATCAGCCCCAGCATTTT. Protein product: CASSTGANQPQHF.

The chain employs TRBV6-5 and TRBJ2-1; 11 bases agree with TRBD2. CDR3 size: 15 residues. The ends lost 6 bases at V and 4 bases at J; junction bases unmatched: 5. Germline-derived CDR1 and CDR2 are MNHEY and SVGAGI. The chain's CDR3 is CASRPGLAEYNEQFF. In DNA, the CDR3 is TGTGCCAGCAGGCCGGGACTAGCGGAATACAATGAGCAGTTCTTC.

The chain carries TRBV5-6 and TRBJ1-5; TRBD1 aligns across 10 bases. The trim removed 3 bases at V and 6 bases at J, leaving 6 bases unmatched. The CDR3 runs to 15 residues. The germline V gene has CDR1 SGHDT and CDR2 YYEEEE. The CDR3 reads CASSSQGQGVQPQHF. The CDR3 nucleotides are TGTGCCAGCAGCTCGCAAGGACAGGGGGTTCAGCCCCAGCATTTT.

The gene calls are TRBV28 and TRBJ2-5, with TRBD1 as a possible D gene (5 bases). The germline gives CDR1 MDHEN, CDR2 SYDVKM. Trimming took 6 bases from V and 2 from J, leaving 10 bases between them. The CDR3 has 13 amino acids. CDR3 amino acids: CASSRQLQETQYF. The CDR3 DNA sequence: TGTGCCAGCAGCCGACAGTTGCAAGAGACCCAGTACTTC.

The CDR3 protein is CASSPAIFYEQYF. CDR3 nucleotides: TGTGCCAGCTCCCCGGCGATTTTCTACGAGCAGTACTTC. The genes are TRBV18 and TRBJ2-7; D unclear. V was clipped by 6 bases and J by 3 bases, with 12 bases between them. Germline V lookup: CDR1 KGHSH, CDR2 LQKENI. The CDR3 has 13 amino acids.

The rearrangement joins TRBV27 to TRBJ2-3; 11 nucleotides match TRBD2. This CDR3 is 16 amino acids long. The trim removed 4 bases at V and 1 base at J, leaving 4 bases unmatched. CDR1 is MNHEY and CDR2 is SMNVEV in the germline V gene (reference sequence). The CDR3: CASSSPTSGGTDTQYF. DNA of the CDR3: TGTGCCAGCAGTTCCCCGACTAGCGGGGGCACAGATACGCAGTATTTT.

V and J are TRBV11-3 and TRBJ2-5; 10 bases line up with TRBD1. The CDR3 spans 15 residues. Germline trimming cut 5 bases from V and 5 bases from J; bases unmatched to any gene: 8. The germline V gene has CDR1 SGHNT and CDR2 YENEEA. CDR3 DNA: TGTGCCAGCAGCGCCCGGGACAGGGGCAGCGAGACCCAGTACTTC. Translation: CASSARDRGSETQYF.

The CDR3 DNA is TGTGCCAGCAGCAAGAGGCGGACAGATACGCAGTATTTT. It specifies CASSKRRTDTQYF. This rearrangement joins TRBV7-9 to TRBJ2-3; D uncertain. The ends were cut back, 5 bases at V and 3 bases at J, with 9 bases in the middle. There are 13 residues in the CDR3. Germline loops: CDR1 SEHNR, CDR2 FQNEAQ (reference sequence).

The rearrangement uses TRBV27 and TRBJ1-2, with D unclear. Trimming removed 1 base at V and 8 bases at J, with 14 bases between. CDR3 length: 14 amino acids. From germline, CDR1 is MNHEY and CDR2 SMNVEV (reference sequence). The CDR3 is CASSLYETSSGYTF. CDR3 nucleotide sequence: TGTGCCAGCAGTTTATATGAGACCTCAAGCGGCTACACCTTC.

A remark on this clone: A junction boundary mismatches the germline segment, possibly from a read error. The chain combines TRBV7-7 with TRBJ2-3, with 7 positions matching TRBD2. The V gene's germline CDR1 is SSHAT and CDR2 FNYEAQ (reference sequence). The CDR3 has 14 residues. The CDR3 region has the DNA TGTGCTAGCAGCCCAGGACTAGGTACAGATACGCAGTATTTT. This gives the protein CASSPGLGTDTQYF.

CDR3 bases: TGTGCCAGCAGCCTAGCGGGAAGTTCGTACGAGCAGTACTTC. It yields the protein CASSLAGSSYEQYF. The rearrangement joins TRBV3-1 (or the pseudogene TRBV3-2) to TRBJ2-7; the match to TRBD2 covers 8 bases. The CDR3 covers 14 residues. Germline assignment: CDR1 LGHDT and CDR2 YNNKEL (reference sequence). V lost 4 bases, J lost 4 bases, and 6 bases stayed unmatched.

Here the CDR3 reads CASSQDGGGSVQPQHF. DNA of the CDR3: TGCGCCAGCAGCCAAGATGGGGGTGGCAGCGTTCAGCCCCAGCATTTT. The genes are TRBV4-1 and TRBJ1-5; TRBD1 might be the D (5 bases). V gave up 0 bases and J gave up 6 bases, with 15 bases separating them. Looked up from germline, CDR1 is MGHRA and CDR2 is YSYEKL. CDR3 length: 16 residues.

The V gene is TRBV5-1, the J gene TRBJ2-5; D possibly matches TRBD1 or TRBD2 (5 bases each). The CDR3 is 16 residues long. Germline V gene lookup returns CDR1 SGHRS and CDR2 YFSETQ. V lost 0 bases and J lost 1, with 13 bases in between. The CDR3, as DNA: TGCGCCAGCAGCTTGGGCTCTTACGGGACCCAAGAGACCCAGTACTTC. Encoded protein: CASSLGSYGTQETQYF.

The gene calls are TRBV2 and TRBJ1-1, with D uncertain. Germline loops: CDR1 SNHLY, CDR2 FYNNEI. The CDR3 runs to 12 residues. The V gene lost 6 bases and the J gene lost 6 bases, with 11 bases spanning the gap. The DNA for the CDR3 is TGTGCCAGCAGCCTTTCATTGTCTGAAGCTTTCTTT. Translated: CASSLSLSEAFF.

Remarks on this clone: Other DNA sequences in this specimen translate into the identical CDR3. The chain has TRBV12-3 or TRBV12-4 and TRBJ1-5; D remains ambiguous. The CDR3 spans 11 residues. V lost 4 bases to trimming and J lost 3 bases, with 1 base between them. DNA of the CDR3: TGTGCCAGCAGTTCCAATCAGCCCCAGCATTTT. This encodes CASSSNQPQHF.

The J gene is TRBJ2-3, the V gene TRBV30; D ambiguous. The germline V gene has CDR1 GTSNPN and CDR2 SVGIG (reference sequence). V was shortened by 0 bases and J by 2 bases, with 6 bases between the two germline ends. There are 13 residues in the CDR3. CDR3: CAWSVRVTDTQYF. As DNA, the CDR3 is TGTGCCTGGAGTGTACGGGTCACAGATACGCAGTATTTT.

DNA of the CDR3: TGTGCCAGCAGCCAAGACGCAGCCATCTATGGCTACACCTTC. Translation gives CASSQDAAIYGYTF. The chain employs TRBV3-1 (or the pseudogene TRBV3-2) and TRBJ1-2; D gene ambiguous. In germline, CDR1 is LGHDT, CDR2 YNNKEL (reference sequence). CDR3 size: 14 residues. V was trimmed by 0 bases and J by 4 bases, leaving 9 bases between them.

The chain combines TRBV10-3 with TRBJ2-7; no definite D call. The CDR3 extends over 14 amino acids. The V and J ends lost 0 bases and 2 bases respectively, with 8 bases between them. Germline CDR1 reads ENHRY; CDR2 reads SYGVKD. CDR3 nucleotides: TGTGCCATCAGTGAGTCAGGGAAAGCCTACGAGCAGTACTTC. It codes for CAISESGKAYEQYF.

V is TRBV28 and J is TRBJ1-4, with TRBD1 identical over 7 bases. V shed 6 bases, J shed 5 bases, and the junction held 6 bases outside the gene matches. The germline CDR1 and CDR2 sequences are MDHEN and SYDVKM. The CDR3 contains 14 residues. The CDR3 sequence: CASRSGGENEKLFF. DNA for the CDR3: TGTGCCAGCAGATCAGGGGGAGAGAATGAAAAACTGTTTTTT. The full variable domain, its missing parts supplied by reference TRBV28 and TRBJ1-4, is DVKVTQSSRYLVKRTGEKVFLECVQDMDHENMFWYRQDPGLGLRLIYFSYDVKMKEKGDIPEGYSVSREKKERFSLILESASTNQTSMYLCASRSGGENEKLFFGSGTQLSVL.

This clone was detected once. The chain combines TRBV7-9 with TRBJ2-7; possible D gene TRBD1, 5 bases. Trimming pared 3 bases from V and 4 bases from J, leaving 19 bases between. The V gene's germline CDR1 is SEHNR and CDR2 FQNEAQ (reference sequence). The CDR3 extends over 16 amino acids. In DNA form, the CDR3 reads TGTGCCAGCAGCTTTGGGGCCCTTGCAGGTTATTACGAGCAGTACTTC. Translation: CASSFGALAGYYEQYF.

J is TRBJ1-1 and V is TRBV6-5; D is unresolved. V gave up 7 bases and J gave up 4 bases, with 13 bases separating them. Per the germline V gene, CDR1 is MNHEY and CDR2 is SVGAGI. CDR3 length equals 13 residues. CDR3 protein: CASTLNTRTEAFF. The CDR3 DNA sequence: TGTGCCAGCACCCTGAACACCCGCACTGAAGCTTTCTTT.